The 24 T cell receptor beta chains given below trace back to one sample, sequenced in a study of blood T cells in healthy people across ages. A second PCR of 7 to 11 cycles used a sample-barcoded 5' primer and a J-beta primer mix. MiXCR, run by TCRdb on the 5' RACE reads, gives a single entry per CDR3 protein. The sample carries fewer than 900,000 distinct CDR3 sequences, around 45% recorded once. The sample was blood. The origin of the receptors is an older woman in good health.

V gene TRBV15 combines with J gene TRBJ2-7; D is perhaps TRBD1 or TRBD2 (6 bases each). Trimming took off 3 bases at V and 5 bases at J, with 11 bases between the two ends. Germline CDR1 and CDR2: LNHNV and YYDKDF (reference sequence). The CDR3 extends over 13 amino acids. CDR3 sequence (DNA): TGTGCCACCAGCAGCGAGGGGGGAAACGAGCAGTACTTC. Its translation is CATSSEGGNEQYF.

This chain connects TRBV30 to TRBJ1-6; TRBD1 matches at 7 bases. Per the germline V gene, CDR1 is GTSNPN and CDR2 is SVGIG (reference sequence). The CDR3 is 14 residues long. Losses at the gene ends were 3 bases for V and 9 bases for J; bases not matched to a gene: 8. In DNA, the CDR3 is TGTGCCTGGAGCCACAGGGGTTTGGTTTCACCCCTCCACTTT. Encoded protein: CAWSHRGLVSPLHF.

J is TRBJ1-2 and V is TRBV30, with no clear D. The CDR3 runs to 12 residues. V lost 3 bases and J lost 4, with 9 bases in between. Germline lookup yields CDR1 GTSNPN and CDR2 SVGIG (reference sequence). The CDR3 nucleotides read TGTGCCTGGAGGACCCCTTCCTATGGCTACACCTTC. It translates to CAWRTPSYGYTF. Full variable domain (missing parts from reference TRBV30 and TRBJ1-2): SQTIHQWPATLVQPVGSPLSLECTVEGTSNPNLYWYRQAAGRGLQLLFYSVGIGQISSEVPQNLSASRPQDRQFILSSKKLLLSDSGFYLCAWRTPSYGYTFGSGTRLTVV.

This chain joins TRBV7-9 and TRBJ2-7, with 11 bases matching TRBD2. This CDR3 comprises 15 residues. V dropped 10 bases and J dropped 3; count of bases not matched to a gene: 11. In germline, CDR1 is SEHNR, CDR2 FQNEAQ (reference sequence). CDR3 nucleotides: TGTGCCAACACTGTAGCGGGAGGGCCCAACTACGAGCAGTACTTC. This translates into CANTVAGGPNYEQYF. Looking up the rest from reference TRBV7-9 and TRBJ2-7 gives the full variable domain: DTGVSQNPRHKITKRGQNVTFRCDPISEHNRLYWYRQTLGQGPEFLTYFQNEAQLEKSRLLSDRFSAERPKGSFSTLEIQRTEQGDSAMYLCANTVAGGPNYEQYFGPGTRLTVT.

The gene calls are TRBV7-6 and TRBJ1-1; no clear D. The CDR3 runs to 15 residues. Germline CDR1 reads SGHVS; CDR2 reads FNYEAQ. Trimming took off 5 bases at V and 13 bases at J, with 26 bases between the two ends. The CDR3 DNA sequence: TGTGCCAGCAGCCCTCGAGGCTGGGCCCTAGGTGGAGGTTTCTTT. Its protein is CASSPRGWALGGGFF.

CDR3 sequence (DNA): TGTGCCAGCGGAAGGACAGTATGGGACGAGCAGTACTTC. It codes for CASGRTVWDEQYF. The rearrangement links TRBV6-5 to TRBJ2-4; D might be TRBD1 (6 bases). The tail of the sequence fits TRBJ2-7 better, so the J call may be wrong. The CDR3 is 13 residues long. Germline V gene data show CDR1 as MNHEY and CDR2 as SVGAGI.

V and J are TRBV20-1 and TRBJ2-7, with 7 bases lining up with TRBD1. Germline CDR1 and CDR2: DFQATT and SNEGSKA (reference sequence). The V gene end was trimmed by 1 base and the J gene end by 0 bases; junction bases not matched to a gene: 9. CDR3 size: 16 residues. In DNA, the CDR3 is TGCAGTGCTAGAGCCAACAGGGGTTGGAGCTCCTACGAGCAGTACTTC. Translated, it gives CSARANRGWSSYEQYF.

The V call is TRBV6-1, the J call TRBJ2-5, with TRBD1 identical over 12 bases. The germline V gene encodes CDR1 MNHNS and CDR2 SASEGT. V was clipped by 1 base and J by 11 bases; unmatched bases: 8. The CDR3 is 15 residues long. The CDR3 region is CASSEDGTGGNEQYF. The CDR3 nucleotides read TGTGCCAGCAGTGAAGATGGGACAGGGGGCAATGAGCAGTACTTC.

This clonotype occurred a few times. The chain employs TRBV28 and TRBJ2-2, with no clear D. The CDR3 length is 13 residues. V dropped 3 bases and J dropped 4 bases, with 6 bases sitting between them. Germline V gene data show CDR1 as MDHEN and CDR2 as SYDVKM. The CDR3 loop is CASSFPSTGELFF. CDR3 coding DNA: TGTGCCAGCAGTTTCCCAAGCACCGGGGAGCTGTTTTTT.

DNA of the CDR3: TGTGCCAGCAGCCTAATGCCAAAACGACTAGCGGGACAAGAGACCCAGTACTTC. This codes for CASSLMPKRLAGQETQYF. This chain joins TRBV7-9 and TRBJ2-7; 11 nucleotides match TRBD2. Gene TRBJ2-5 matches the end of the DNA better, so the J call may be wrong. The CDR3 is 18 amino acids. Germline V CDR1 and CDR2: SEHNR, FQNEAQ (reference sequence).

In its sample, this clonotype was seen a few times. The genes are TRBV5-1 and TRBJ1-1; D unresolved. The CDR3 covers 13 residues. Trimming removed 4 bases from V and 2 bases from J, with 9 bases in between. Germline V gives CDR1 SGHRS, CDR2 YFSETQ. The CDR3, as DNA: TGCGCCAGCAGCGTGGTACTCAACACTGAAGCTTTCTTT. Its protein is CASSVVLNTEAFF.

V and J are TRBV10-3 and TRBJ2-1, with 8 positions matching TRBD2. Germline lookup yields CDR1 ENHRY and CDR2 SYGVKD. This CDR3 has 16 residues. V was clipped by 3 bases and J by 5 bases; unmatched bases: 9. Here the CDR3 DNA reads TGTGCCATCAGTGACCGGGCGGGAGGCGGGAACAATGAGCAGTTCTTC. It codes for CAISDRAGGGNNEQFF.

This clonotype has more than one count but fewer than ten. The DNA for the CDR3 is TGTGCCAGCAGCTTAGGGGGGGCAGCCTCTAACTATGGCTACACCTTC. It is translated as CASSLGGAASNYGYTF. The chain combines TRBV7-8 with TRBJ1-2; perhaps TRBD1 as D (6 bases). This CDR3 spans 16 amino acids. Germline V lookup: CDR1 SGHVS, CDR2 FQNEAQ. V gave up 1 base and J gave up 0 bases, with 12 bases separating them.

Only a few counts were recorded for this clonotype. The V gene is TRBV7-2, the J gene TRBJ2-7, with 8 bases identical to TRBD1. This CDR3 is 14 amino acids long. After removal of 5 bases from V and 4 bases from J, the junction contained 7 bases not matched to a gene. In germline, CDR1 is SGHTA, CDR2 FQGNSA. CDR3 protein: CASSVFQGAYEQYF. The CDR3 nucleotides are TGTGCCAGCAGCGTGTTCCAGGGGGCGTACGAGCAGTACTTC.

The rearrangement joins TRBV7-3 to TRBJ2-1, with TRBD1 matching 9 bases. There are 15 residues in the CDR3. The J segment lost 9 bases and the V segment lost 1 base, leaving 7 bases of the junction unmatched. Germline V gene lookup returns CDR1 SGHTA and CDR2 FQGTGA. The CDR3 loop reads CASSLIDRGIGEQFF. CDR3 coding DNA: TGTGCCAGCAGCTTAATTGACAGGGGGATCGGTGAGCAGTTCTTC.

A remark on this clonotype: One junction end does not reproduce the germline sequence, and a read error may be involved. J is TRBJ2-7 and V is TRBV3-1; the match to TRBD2 covers 8 bases. With the DNA end fitting TRBJ2-5 better, the J assignment may be wrong. Germline V gives CDR1 LGHDT, CDR2 YNNKEL (reference sequence). CDR3 length equals 15 residues. The CDR3 loop is CASSQDFREGETQYF. The CDR3 DNA follows: TGTGCCAGCAGTCAAGATTTTCGGGAGGGAGAGACCCAGTACTTC.

This clonotype has only a few counts. V usage is TRBV30 and J usage is TRBJ2-7; 8 bases map to TRBD1. Trimming cost V 1 base and J 4 bases; bases outside gene matches: 3. Germline loops: CDR1 GTSNPN, CDR2 SVGIG (reference sequence). CDR3 length: 13 residues. The CDR3 reads CAWSAGTGYEQYF. The CDR3 coding sequence is TGTGCCTGGAGTGCCGGGACAGGATACGAGCAGTACTTC.

The gene calls are TRBV18 and TRBJ1-1; D possibly corresponds to TRBD1 (5 bases). In germline, CDR1 is KGHSH, CDR2 LQKENI. The CDR3 sequence is 14 residues long. V gave up 2 bases and J gave up 1 base, with 8 bases separating them. The CDR3 bases are TGTGCCAGCTCACCAGGGGCAGAGAACACTGAAGCTTTCTTT. This sequence encodes CASSPGAENTEAFF.

The chain carries TRBV4-3 and TRBJ2-2; D is possibly TRBD2 (6 bases). Germline lookup yields CDR1 LGHNA and CDR2 YSLEER. V lost 0 bases and J 4 bases, leaving 15 bases between the germline ends. There are 17 residues in the CDR3. CDR3 coding DNA: TGCGCCAGCAGCCAAGACCCGGCTAGCGTGGGCACCGGGGAGCTGTTTTTT. Translating it yields CASSQDPASVGTGELFF.

The chain is built from TRBV27 and TRBJ2-7, with TRBD1 matching over 7 bases. The ends lost 4 bases at V and 4 bases at J; junction bases unmatched: 7. The CDR3 has 14 amino acids. CDR1 and CDR2 (germline): MNHEY, SMNVEV (reference sequence). CDR3 nucleotides: TGTGCCAGCAGTTCGTTAGGGGGCGGGTACGAGCAGTACTTC. Its translation is CASSSLGGGYEQYF.

The chain joins TRBV6-2 or TRBV6-3 to TRBJ2-4, with no clear D. The CDR3 extends over 12 amino acids. Germline loops: CDR1 MNHEY, CDR2 SVGEGT. Trimming took 7 bases from V and 6 from J, leaving 10 bases between them. The CDR3 spells CASTDTLNIQYF. CDR3 coding DNA: TGTGCCAGCACTGACACTTTAAACATTCAGTACTTC.

The gene calls are TRBV7-9 and TRBJ2-6; D may be TRBD1 or TRBD2 (5 bases each). V lost 4 bases and J 4 bases, leaving 14 bases between the germline ends. Germline CDR1 and CDR2: SEHNR and FQNEAQ (reference sequence). The CDR3 has 16 residues. CDR3: CASSSRVAKGANVLTF. CDR3 in DNA: TGTGCCAGCAGCTCCAGGGTAGCGAAAGGGGCCAACGTCCTGACTTTC.

In the case of this clonotype: One junction end does not reproduce the germline sequence, and a read error may be involved. The chain joins TRBV20-1 to TRBJ2-3; D is uncertain. Looked up from germline, CDR1 is DFQATT and CDR2 is SNEGSKA (reference sequence). The CDR3 is made up of 16 amino acids. This chain's CDR3 is CSARDQYGSGTDTQYF. DNA of the CDR3: TGTAGTGCTAGAGATCAATATGGAAGCGGCACAGATACGCAGTATTTT.

This clonotype appeared once. The junction does not match germline at one end; this may be a read error. This rearrangement joins TRBV7-2 to TRBJ2-3, with D hard to call. CDR1 and CDR2 from the germline V gene are SGHTA and FQGNSA. The CDR3 has 13 residues. The CDR3 region is CASSVAVPPTQYF. CDR3 nucleotide sequence: TGTGCCAGCAGCGTAGCAGTACCTCCAACGCAGTATTTT.